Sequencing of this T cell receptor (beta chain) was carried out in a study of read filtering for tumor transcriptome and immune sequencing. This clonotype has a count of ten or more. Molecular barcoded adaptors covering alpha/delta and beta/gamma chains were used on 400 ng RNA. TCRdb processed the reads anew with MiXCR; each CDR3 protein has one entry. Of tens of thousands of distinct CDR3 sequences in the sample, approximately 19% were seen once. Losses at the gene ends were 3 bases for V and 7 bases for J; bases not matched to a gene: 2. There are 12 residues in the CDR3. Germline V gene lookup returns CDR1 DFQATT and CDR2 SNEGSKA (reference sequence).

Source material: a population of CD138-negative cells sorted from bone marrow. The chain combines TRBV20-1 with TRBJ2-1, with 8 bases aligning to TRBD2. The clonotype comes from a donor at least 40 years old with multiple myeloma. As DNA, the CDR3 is TGCAGTGCTAGCGGGAGGGCTAATGAGCAGTTCTTC. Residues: CSASGRANEQFF.